Below are 16 T cell receptor beta chains sequenced from a single sample in a study of blood T cells in healthy people across ages. With a J-beta primer mix and a sample-barcoded 5' primer, a second PCR ran about 7 to 12 cycles. Each CDR3 protein gets one entry after TCRdb re-called the 5' RACE reads with MiXCR. The sample holds under 1,100,000 distinct CDR3 sequences; 20% to 25% are singletons and the top ten take about 0.72%. These data were likewise used in another study, on T cells of mothers and their children.

Sequenced sample: blood. These receptors were obtained from a girl aged 2-15 years in good health.

This clonotype was seen more than once but under ten times. The chain recombines TRBV20-1 with TRBJ2-5, with 12 bases lining up with TRBD2. The DNA end is a closer match to TRBJ2-7, so the J assignment may be wrong. Germline V CDR1 and CDR2: DFQATT, SNEGSKA (reference sequence). The CDR3 has 16 residues. CDR3 sequence reads: CSAFLAGGPLALEQYF. CDR3 sequence (DNA): TGCAGTGCTTTCCTAGCGGGAGGGCCTCTGGCGCTCGAGCAGTACTTC.

The chain recombines TRBV12-3 or TRBV12-4 with TRBJ2-1, with TRBD2 matching 14 bases. This CDR3 region has 14 residues. J lost 7 bases, V lost 6 bases, and 2 bases had no gene match. The CDR3 DNA is TGTGCCAGCAGGACTAGCGGGAGGGGGAATGAGCAGTTCTTC. Translated: CASRTSGRGNEQFF.

The table lists this clonotype with a few counts. The chain has TRBV4-3 and TRBJ1-1, with TRBD1 as a possible D gene (5 bases). The CDR3 covers 15 residues. The germline V gene encodes CDR1 LGHNA and CDR2 YSLEER. The V end lost 0 bases, the J end lost 4 bases, and 12 bases lay between the germline ends. The CDR3 sequence: CASSQDPPGTTEAFF. The DNA for the CDR3 is TGCGCCAGCAGCCAAGATCCCCCAGGGACCACTGAAGCTTTCTTT.

This clonotype was recorded a few times. The junction and the germline gene differ at one end; a read error may be behind it. J is TRBJ1-1 and V is TRBV7-9; D may be TRBD1 (5 bases). The CDR3 sequence is 14 residues long. The V gene's germline CDR1 is SEHNR and CDR2 FQNEAQ (reference sequence). The CDR3 here is CASSPGDSDTEASF. The DNA of the CDR3 is TGTGCCAGCAGCCCGGGTGACAGTGACACTGAAGCTTCCTTT. The full variable domain, its missing parts supplied by reference TRBV7-9 and TRBJ1-1, is DTGVSQNPRHKITKRGQNVTFRCDPISEHNRLYWYRQTLGQGPEFLTYFQNEAQLEKSRLLSDRFSAERPKGSFSTLEIQRTEQGDSAMYLCASSPGDSDTEASFGQGTRLTVV.

The chain couples TRBV10-3 to TRBJ2-7, with 7 nucleotides matching TRBD1. J was trimmed by 2 bases and V by 10 bases; bases with no gene match: 8. CDR1 is ENHRY and CDR2 is SYGVKD in the germline V gene. The CDR3 loop spans 13 amino acids. The CDR3 loop reads CATATGNPYEQYF. The CDR3 DNA sequence: TGTGCCACCGCGACAGGGAACCCCTACGAGCAGTACTTC.

At least ten counts were recorded for this clonotype. The V and J genes are TRBV7-3 and TRBJ2-5; no clear D gene. Looked up from germline, CDR1 is SGHTA and CDR2 is FQGTGA. The length of the CDR3 is 13 residues. Trimming stripped 1 base from V and 1 base from J, with 4 bases between. The CDR3 protein is CASSLSFQETQYF. The CDR3 nucleotides read TGTGCCAGCAGCTTAAGTTTCCAAGAGACCCAGTACTTC.

This clonotype was seen only a few times. The chain employs TRBV27 and TRBJ1-6; D gene unclear. The CDR3 is 13 amino acids. The germline CDR1 and CDR2 sequences are MNHEY and SMNVEV (reference sequence). Trimming pared 2 bases from V and 6 bases from J, leaving 5 bases between. Written as DNA, the CDR3 is TGTGCCAGCAGTTTAGATAGTAATTCACCCCTCCACTTT. Its translation is CASSLDSNSPLHF.

In its sample, this clonotype was seen a few times. This sequence joins TRBV28 and TRBJ1-2; D remains unclear. The CDR3 is made up of 16 amino acids. With 8 bases removed from V and 8 bases from J, the gap between germline ends came to 27 bases. The germline V gene encodes CDR1 MDHEN and CDR2 SYDVKM. The CDR3 here is CASGDPGPTNPLGYTF. CDR3 DNA sequence: TGTGCCAGCGGAGACCCCGGGCCCACCAACCCCTTAGGCTACACCTTC.

V gene TRBV12-3 or TRBV12-4 combines with J gene TRBJ2-5; TRBD1 matches 7 bases. The CDR3 covers 15 residues. J gave up 1 base and V 7 bases, and 9 bases lay outside the gene matches. The CDR3 DNA sequence: TGTGCCAGCAACGGGGCAGGGGGAGTCCAAGAGACCCAGTACTTC. Translated, it gives CASNGAGGVQETQYF.

This chain connects TRBV2 to TRBJ2-1, with TRBD1 as a possible D gene (7 bases). Germline V gene lookup returns CDR1 SNHLY and CDR2 FYNNEI. The CDR3 has 14 amino acids. Trimming pared 6 bases from V and 3 bases from J, leaving 12 bases between. CDR3 DNA: TGTGCCAGCAGGCGACAGGGAGGCTACAATGAGCAGTTCTTC. This gives the protein CASRRQGGYNEQFF.

The gene calls are TRBV6-2 or TRBV6-3 and TRBJ2-1, with TRBD1 identical over 7 bases. V lost 2 bases, J lost 0 bases, and 13 bases stayed unmatched. Germline V gene sequence: CDR1 MNHEY, CDR2 SVGEGT. The CDR3 runs 19 residues. The CDR3 loop is CASSYGPSQRGHSYNEQFF. CDR3 coding DNA: TGTGCCAGCAGTTACGGCCCCTCACAAAGGGGGCACTCCTACAATGAGCAGTTCTTC.

This clonotype was seen a few times. The chain recombines TRBV6-1 with TRBJ1-2; no reliable D call. The CDR3 contains 12 residues. Germline V gene lookup returns CDR1 MNHNS and CDR2 SASEGT. Trimming shortened V by 7 bases and J by 8 bases, and 14 bases separated the two germline ends. CDR3 sequence: CASTPGASGYTF. The DNA of the CDR3 is TGTGCCAGCACTCCGGGCGCGTCGGGCTACACCTTC.

The chain couples TRBV5-1 to TRBJ2-3; TRBD2 agrees at 10 bases. V gave up 2 bases and J gave up 3 bases; unmatched junction bases: 6. Germline-derived CDR1 and CDR2 are SGHRS and YFSETQ. This CDR3 region has 16 residues. The CDR3 region is CASSFTPSGRTDTQYF. The CDR3 coding sequence is TGCGCCAGCAGCTTTACTCCTAGCGGGAGAACAGATACGCAGTATTTT.

This clonotype was observed a few times. This chain links TRBV4-1 with TRBJ2-5, with a tentative D call TRBD2 (5 bases). The assigned J gene may be wrong: the sequence end matches TRBJ2-7 better. The CDR3 covers 15 residues. Germline CDR1 reads MGHRA; CDR2 reads YSYEKL. The CDR3 sequence: CASSQDNGLVYEQYF. The CDR3 DNA sequence: TGCGCCAGCAGCCAAGATAACGGACTCGTCTACGAGCAGTACTTC.

J is TRBJ2-5 and V is TRBV11-2, with a weak D call TRBD2 (6 bases). Trimming took 4 bases from V and 5 from J, leaving 17 bases between them. The germline V gene has CDR1 SGHAT and CDR2 FQNNGV. The CDR3 has 15 residues. CDR3 DNA: TGTGCCAGCAGCTCACGACGGGGGATAGGGGAGACCCAGTACTTC. The encoded protein is CASSSRRGIGETQYF.

This clonotype was picked up many times. V and J are TRBV9 and TRBJ2-5, with unresolved D. Trimming removed 3 bases at V and 4 bases at J, with 13 bases between. The germline CDR1 and CDR2 sequences are SGDLS and YYNGEE. The CDR3 length is 14 residues. The CDR3 spells CASSGGNRGETQYF. The CDR3 DNA sequence: TGTGCCAGCAGCGGGGGAAACAGAGGAGAGACCCAGTACTTC.